This T cell receptor beta chain was captured by sequencing in a study of blood T cell repertoires in COVID-19. Study at large: In each case, the material was cDNA or gDNA derived from T cells, B-cell-depleted T cells, or PBMCs.

This CDR3 has 15 residues. CDR1 LGHDT and CDR2 YNNKEL come from the germline V gene (reference sequence). With 0 bases clipped from V and 2 bases from J, the junction kept 4 bases outside the gene matches. Under the authors' procedure: How many nucleated cells were present was estimated from reference gene primer amplification. Assay: immunoSEQ multiplex PCR; the TCRdb copy retains only in-frame clones and omits some. V and J calls and clone size are copied from that table; D and trimming were computed from the DNA. The sample lists roughly 500,000 clones, 89% occurring once. The specimen was peripheral blood. The sequence derives from a young man with COVID-19, enrolled during active disease. This chain links TRBV3-1 (or the pseudogene TRBV3-2) with TRBJ2-7; 7 nucleotides line up with TRBD2. Here the CDR3 DNA reads TGTGCCAGCAGCCAAGATCTGCGGGGGACCTACGAGCAGTACTTC. Translating gives CASSQDLRGTYEQYF.